The TCR beta chain under discussion was sequenced for a study of T cell responses to AZD1222 COVID-19 vaccine. Study results and caveats: Most donors were white British, females outnumbered males, and clonal diversity was possibly underestimated. Among spike-specific TCRs, nearly half reportedly target unmutated variant regions. Distributed over spike, vaccine-associated CD4 TCRs predominated at 160-218 and 743-854.

With respect to this clone: Antigen: not known.

CDR1 SGHRS and CDR2 YFSETQ come from the germline V gene. CDR3 length: 15 residues. V was pared by 0 bases and J by 2 bases, with 1 base of the junction left unmatched. The assay was immunoSEQ multiplex PCR, and TCRdb's table has in-frame clones only and misses some. The table shows about 110,000 clones, with roughly 90% occurring only once. V and J are TRBV5-1 and TRBJ1-3; 8 bases agree with TRBD1. The receptor was derived from an adult who received the AZD1222 COVID-19 vaccine. The specimen comprised peripheral blood, sampled 28 days after the second AZD1222 dose. The CDR3 protein is CASSLGTGTGNTIYF. The CDR3 nucleotides read TGCGCCAGCAGCTTGGGGACAGGGACTGGAAACACCATATATTTT. Based on the CDR3 plus reference TRBV5-1 and TRBJ1-3, the full variable domain is KAGVTQTPRYLIKTRGQQVTLSCSPISGHRSVSWYQQTPGQGLQFLFEYFSETQRNKGNFPGRFSGRQFSNSRSEMNVSTLELGDSALYLCASSLGTGTGNTIYFGEGSWLTVV.